The 8 T cell receptor beta chains presented below share a single source sample, sequenced in a study of cytomegalovirus exposure and HLA in healthy donors. Primers for the PCR totalled 60 Vbeta and 13 Jbeta. The protocol was immunoSEQ multiplex PCR, while the TCRdb copy is restricted to in-frame clones and leaves out a portion. The table shows under 150,000 clones, with roughly 70% occurring only once. The specimen sequenced was PBMCs. Source of these receptors: a man aged 18 to 35 in good health and CMV-seropositive.

The chain combines TRBV5-1 with TRBJ1-2; 9 bases are shared with TRBD1. This CDR3 is 16 amino acids long. The J segment lost 6 bases and the V segment lost 0 bases, leaving 9 bases of the junction unmatched. Germline lookup yields CDR1 SGHRS and CDR2 YFSETQ. The CDR3 reads CASSLVVGQGVDGYTF. CDR3 in DNA: TGCGCCAGCAGCTTGGTTGTGGGACAGGGAGTTGATGGCTACACCTTC.

The V call is TRBV7-2, the J call TRBJ2-1; TRBD2 agrees at 8 bases. Germline V gene data show CDR1 as SGHTA and CDR2 as FQGNSA. V was pared by 2 bases and J by 2 bases, with 2 bases of the junction left unmatched. The CDR3 has 15 residues. The CDR3: CASSLTSGPYNEQFF. CDR3 in DNA: TGTGCCAGCAGCTTAACTAGCGGTCCCTACAATGAGCAGTTCTTC.

The CDR3 here is CSVVLAGEETQYF. CDR3 coding DNA: TGCAGCGTTGTGCTAGCGGGGGAGGAGACCCAGTACTTC. The chain uses TRBV29-1 and TRBJ2-5; the match to TRBD2 covers 10 bases. J lost 5 bases, V lost 4 bases, and 4 bases had no gene match. CDR3 length equals 13 residues. Germline assignment: CDR1 SQVTM and CDR2 ANQGSEA.

The rearrangement links TRBV27 to TRBJ2-1; 10 bases are a match to TRBD2. This CDR3 contains 15 residues. CDR1 and CDR2 (germline): MNHEY, SMNVEV (reference sequence). Trimming removed 0 bases from V and 7 bases from J; junction bases left unmatched: 3. The CDR3 region has the DNA TGTGCCAGCAGTTTATCGGCAGCGGGGGGGAATGAGCAGTTCTTC. Protein: CASSLSAAGGNEQFF.

The chain combines TRBV21-1 with TRBJ2-7; the listed D gene, TRBD2, was not tested against the DNA. TRBV21-1 is recorded as a pseudogene. The length of the CDR3 is 11 residues. CDR3 loop: CASSKREIKYF. The CDR3 DNA reads TGTGCCAGCAGCAAGAGGGAAATAAAGTACTTC.

This clone is medium-sized (0.01 to 0.1%) by share. V is TRBV4-1 and J is TRBJ1-6; 8 positions agree with TRBD1. The V gene's germline CDR1 is MGHRA and CDR2 YSYEKL. This CDR3 comprises 15 residues. The V gene end was trimmed by 0 bases and the J gene end by 8 bases; junction bases not matched to a gene: 3. CDR3 nucleotide sequence: TGCGCCAGCAGCCAAGAATCGGACAGGGATTCACCCCTCCACTTT. Encoded protein: CASSQESDRDSPLHF.

This clone was counted a single time. The chain employs TRBV6-5 and TRBJ1-2; a possible D gene is TRBD1 (6 bases). The length of the CDR3 is 15 residues. Trimming took off 5 bases at V and 5 bases at J, with 18 bases between the two ends. Germline assignment: CDR1 MNHEY and CDR2 SVGAGI. CDR3 residues: CASSRTDSSGYGYTF. CDR3 DNA sequence: TGTGCCAGCAGTAGAACGGACAGCTCAGGGTATGGCTACACCTTC.

V and J are TRBV19 and TRBJ1-5; a weak D match, TRBD1 (5 bases). V was cut by 7 bases and J by 6 bases, with 16 bases left in between. Germline CDR1 and CDR2: LNHDA and SQIVND (reference sequence). The CDR3 is 14 residues long. The CDR3 DNA is TGTGCCAGTACCGCAGGGTCCACCCGTCAGCCCCAGCATTTT. Amino acid sequence: CASTAGSTRQPQHF.